The T cell receptor (beta chain) under discussion was sequenced for a study of T cells in Graves' hyperthyroidism and ophthalmopathy. Study-level findings and limits: Blood also held most thyroid clonotypes expanded beyond 0.001.

CDR3 length: 13 residues. Germline values: CDR1 MNHNY, CDR2 SVGAGI (reference sequence). V lost 6 bases and J 0 bases, leaving 8 bases between the germline ends. This clonotype was picked up many times. Its antigen remains unidentified. Authors of the study amplified TCR beta CDR3 regions from RNA transcripts. The study used the HTBI primer set for a first-round RT-PCR of the TCR CDR3. From the multiplex PCR reads, TCRdb called clonotypes with MiXCR, one entry per CDR3 protein. The sample consists of approximately 870,000 distinct CDR3 sequences, 38% of them appearing once. Exclusion criteria comprised uncontrolled infection, other autoimmune disease, pregnancy or lactation.

The chain joins TRBV6-6 to TRBJ1-1; D call uncertain. The sample taken for sequencing was blood. This sequence was found in a man aged 18-30 years with Graves' hyperthyroidism. The CDR3 sequence: CASRSGVNTEAFF. CDR3 DNA: TGTGCCAGCAGGAGTGGAGTGAACACTGAAGCTTTCTTT.